Listed below are T cell receptor beta chains from one sample, sequenced in a study of T cell responses to AZD1222 COVID-19 vaccine. This table comes from immunoSEQ multiplex PCR, and its TCRdb copy is limited to in-frame clones, with some not included. Of over 130,000 clones listed, around 90% were seen once; the top ten hold roughly 4%. Sequenced here: peripheral blood, sampled 28 days after the second AZD1222 dose. These receptors all come from an adult who received the AZD1222 COVID-19 vaccine. CDR3s include the opening cysteine and the closing phenylalanine or tryptophan. A D gene is named only where the DNA matches it firmly. Clone sizes are given selectively: once, few, many, or a class where the clone is expanded.

TRBV25-1	few	TRBJ1-1	NA	TGTGCCAGCAGTGAATATAATCCCGCGGGCACTGAAGCTTTCTTT	CASSEYNPAGTEAFF
TRBV13	NA	TRBJ2-7	NA	TGTGCCAGCAGCAACCAAACCTACGAGCAGTACTTC	CASSNQTYEQYF
TRBV6-2/TRBV6-3	NA	TRBJ2-3	NA	TGTGCCAGCAGTCACGGACAGTTCCCTAGCACAGATACGCAGTATTTT	CASSHGQFPSTDTQYF
TRBV7-6	NA	TRBJ2-5	NA	TGTGCCAGCACCCCCGCGGCTAGTTTTAAGGAGACCCAGTACTTC	CASTPAASFKETQYF
TRBV5-1	NA	TRBJ1-4	TRBD1	TGCGCCACCCACTCCGGGACAGGGGACGAAAAACTGTTTTTT	CATHSGTGDEKLFF
TRBV6-4	NA	TRBJ1-1	TRBD1	TGTGCCAGCCAGGACAGGGTTTGCGCTGAAGCTTTCTTT	CASQDRVCAEAFF
TRBV9	NA	TRBJ2-3	NA	TGTGCCAGCAGCGTAGGGGAGACCCGCACAGATACGCAGTATTTT	CASSVGETRTDTQYF
TRBV4-1	NA	TRBJ2-7	TRBD1	TGCGCCAGCAGCCACGGACAGGATACCTCCTACGAGCAGTACTTC	CASSHGQDTSYEQYF
TRBV3-1/TRBV3-2	NA	TRBJ1-2	TRBD1	TGTGCCAGCTGCCACGACAGGGGGCGCCGCTATGGCTACACCTTC	CASCHDRGRRYGYTF
TRBV9	NA	TRBJ2-2	NA	TGTGCCAGCAGCAGCGGGAACACCGGGGAGCTGTTTTTT	CASSSGNTGELFF
TRBV4-1	NA	TRBJ1-1	TRBD1	TGCGCCAGCAGCCAGGGGACAGGGTGGGGCACTGAAGCTTTCTTT	CASSQGTGWGTEAFF
TRBV4-1	once	TRBJ1-1	NA	TGCGCCAGCAGCCAAGAAGGGGACGACATGAACACTGAAGCTTTCTTT	CASSQEGDDMNTEAFF
TRBV7-9	NA	TRBJ2-7	NA	TGTGCCAGCAGCTCCAATTCACAGGTATTCGAGCAGTACTTC	CASSSNSQVFEQYF
TRBV6-5	NA	TRBJ1-6	NA	TGTGCCAGCAGTTACCGTCAGTGGAATTCACCCCTCCACTTT	CASSYRQWNSPLHF
TRBV5-8	NA	TRBJ2-1	NA	TGTGCCAGCAGCCGTGCAGGGGCGGCCGCCTACAATGAGCAGTTCTTC	CASSRAGAAAYNEQFF
TRBV18	NA	TRBJ2-1	TRBD2	TGTGCCAGCTCACCACCGGGGCTAGCGGGATACAATGAGCAGTTCTTC	CASSPPGLAGYNEQFF
TRBV29-1	NA	TRBJ1-1	NA	TGCAGCGTTGAGGGGAGTGGGGCTTTCTTT	CSVEGSGAFF
TRBV18	NA	TRBJ2-3	TRBD1	TGTGCCAGCTCACCACCACCGTCTGGACAGGGGGATACGCAGTATTTT	CASSPPPSGQGDTQYF
TRBV7-8	NA	TRBJ2-5	TRBD1	TGTGCCAGCAGCTCCAGACGGGACAGGCCCCACGCCCAGTACTTC	CASSSRRDRPHAQYF
TRBV2	NA	TRBJ2-3	NA	TGTGCCAGCAGTGCGGAGGGAACAGATACGCAGTATTTT	CASSAEGTDTQYF
TRBV28	NA	TRBJ2-1	TRBD2	TGTGCCAGCAGCGGGGCTAGCGGCCAATCCTACAATGAGCAGTTCTTC	CASSGASGQSYNEQFF
TRBV5-1	few	TRBJ2-7	NA	TGCGCCCGCAGCTGGGGGGGCGATGGGGGCTACGAGCAGTACTTC	CARSWGGDGGYEQYF
TRBV19	NA	TRBJ2-7	NA	TGTGCCAGTAGTGCAGGACAGAGAACTTACGAGCAGTACTTC	CASSAGQRTYEQYF
TRBV5-6	NA	TRBJ2-2	NA	TGTGCCAGCAAAAAACAGGGCGCGAACACCGGGGAGCTGTTTTTT	CASKKQGANTGELFF
TRBV11-3	NA	TRBJ2-3	NA	TGTGCCAGCAGCTCGGGGGGCAGGACAGATACGCAGTATTTT	CASSSGGRTDTQYF
TRBV5-6	NA	TRBJ2-1	NA	TGTGCCAGCAGCTTGGGGCTGAATGAGCAGTTCTTC	CASSLGLNEQFF
TRBV12-3/TRBV12-4	NA	TRBJ2-3	NA	TGTGCCAGCAGTCCCACAGATACGCAGTATTTT	CASSPTDTQYF
TRBV11-2	NA	TRBJ2-2	TRBD2	TGTGCCAGCAGCTCCATCAGTCAGCGGGAGTTTAACACCGGGGAGCTGTTTTTT	CASSSISQREFNTGELFF
TRBV7-2	NA	TRBJ2-1	TRBD2	TGTGCCAGCGAGTTAGCGGGATGGAATGAGCAGTTCTTC	CASELAGWNEQFF